The 3 T cell receptor beta chains listed next were all sequenced from one sample in a study of a mutant IDH1 vaccine in newly diagnosed glioma. Data came from immunoSEQ multiplex PCR; TCRdb stores just in-frame clones and leaves some out. The data contain about 40,000 clones, 80% to 85% of them singletons. As to time point: week 11, during vaccination. Every single dose of the vaccine, 300 ug of mutant IDH1 20-mer peptide, came with topical imiquimod. Antigens of these TCRs are unknown. Material: PBMCs, obtained from a glioma patient whose treatment included an IDH1 peptide vaccine. These receptors came from a man aged 35 to 55 with glioma.

V and J are TRBV5-8 and TRBJ2-6; no firm D call. This CDR3 contains 14 residues. Germline V CDR1 and CDR2: SGHTS, YDEGEE. This CDR3 reads CATRHRAGANVLTF. CDR3 nucleotide sequence: TGTGCAACGAGGCATCGGGCTGGGGCCAACGTCCTGACTTTC.

The rearrangement joins TRBV6-6 to TRBJ2-4; D remains unclear. CDR1 and CDR2 from the germline V gene are MNHNY and SVGAGI (reference sequence). V dropped 5 bases and J dropped 7 bases, with 6 bases sitting between them. This CDR3 contains 11 residues. The CDR3 coding sequence is TGTGCCAGCAGTCCACTTAACATTCAGTACTTC. This gives the protein CASSPLNIQYF.

The V gene is TRBV19, the J gene TRBJ1-5; D not resolved. V shed 8 bases and J shed 0 bases, with 8 bases lying between them. The CDR3 consists of 13 residues. The germline V gene encodes CDR1 LNHDA and CDR2 SQIVND (reference sequence). The CDR3 loop is CASADSSNQPQHF. The CDR3 DNA sequence: TGTGCCAGTGCCGACTCTAGCAATCAGCCCCAGCATTTT.